This entry is about one T cell receptor beta chain. The antigen it binds to is not known. Base qualities are missing; no much larger clone stands one base away. The germline V gene supplies CDR1 MNHNS and CDR2 SASEGT. From the cysteine through the phenylalanine, the CDR3 covers 15 amino acids. Only CDR3 DNA remains: 45 bases, in frame from the first base. Cut back by 4 bases and 0 bases, the V and J ends lie 10 bases apart. TCRbeta CDR3 regions were profiled with the immunoSEQ Assay using bias-controlled multiplex PCR amplification of genomic DNA. The study's own analysis went as follows. To quantify the absolute abundance of each unique TCRbeta CDR3 region, the sequences were collapsed and filtered. Differential abundance was assessed using a binomial (Fisher-equivalent) model and a beta-binomial model in which time-dependent variance fitted from healthy donors was added. Clones with fewer than 5 combined templates were excluded, and clones with Benjamini-Hochberg FDR below 0.01 were called differentially abundant. Beta-binomial variance was modeled as a function of total template count across the two samples using the form v = (b*log(k)+a)^2. TCRdb holds this immuneACCESS table with in-frame rearrangements only. Some clones are missing; in checked studies, unresolved V genes explain under half, and the rest has no known cause. V and J calls and clone size are as listed in that table; D and trimming were resolved from the DNA. The table for this sample lists about 110,000 clones; 88% of them were counted only once. The ten largest clones capture 6.5% to 9% of the sample.

During the collection period, no immune events, such as infections, were documented for the healthy donors. Time-dependent variance in a beta-binomial model of T-cell clone differential abundance was calibrated using healthy-donor blood repertoires as a training cohort. There were about ten healthy donors in the training cohort, of whom 3 were female and 7 were male. An age range of roughly 29 to 70 years, with an average of 43 years, was recorded for the donors. Whole blood from each healthy donor was obtained from a commercial supplier and was collected at three time points approximately 15 days apart. For immunosequencing, genomic DNA was extracted from unsorted whole blood. This specimen belongs to a study of identifying expanded T cells in peripheral blood (dated by TCRdb to between 2017 and 2020). With regard to the full study: Technical replicates were generated by sequencing separate aliquots of the same genomic DNA pool, with four replicates compared pairwise.

Results the study describes overall, beyond this receptor: Between technical replicates the binomial model flagged roughly 1.1 differentially abundant clones, whereas over around 2 weeks the binomial model flagged about 15 and over about 4 weeks approximately 18. Across all healthy-donor time intervals, the beta-binomial model significantly lowered both the number of clones called differentially abundant and the false-positive rate. The authors expected that over much longer intervals, such as months to years, biological variance in healthy repertoires might increase even further. Variance in clone template counts between roughly two-week samples significantly increased with total template count across all healthy donors.

This clonotype was obtained from a person between 18 and 69 years old in good health. Here the chain combines TRBV6-1 and TRBJ2-4, and perhaps TRBD2 as D gene, on 5 matching bases. The sequenced sample consisted of blood. The sequence in DNA is TGTGCCAGCAGTGTAGGGAGAGGAGCCAAAAACATTCAGTACTTC. It specifies CASSVGRGAKNIQYF.